A single sample is the source of the 4 T cell receptor beta chains below, sequenced in a study of cytotoxic CD8 clonotypes in ibrutinib-treated CLL. The protocol was immunoSEQ multiplex PCR, while the TCRdb copy is restricted to in-frame clones and leaves out a portion. Of about 130,000 clones listed, roughly three quarters are singletons. The sample here was PBMCs, taken after 12 months of ibrutinib treatment. The origin of the receptors is a human donor with chronic lymphocytic leukemia.

V gene TRBV18 combines with J gene TRBJ2-5; TRBD2 matches 8 bases. This CDR3 comprises 16 residues. V gave up 1 base and J gave up 5 bases; unmatched junction bases: 9. Germline V lookup: CDR1 KGHSH, CDR2 LQKENI. The CDR3 reads CASSPRSGTSRETQYF. The CDR3 region has the DNA TGTGCCAGCTCACCACGTTCCGGGACTAGTCGGGAGACCCAGTACTTC. Full variable domain (missing parts from reference TRBV18 and TRBJ2-5): NAGVMQNPRHLVRRRGQEARLRCSPMKGHSHVYWYRQLPEEGLKFMVYLQKENIIDESGMPKERFSAEFPKEGPSILRIQQVVRGDSAAYFCASSPRSGTSRETQYFGPGTRLLVL.

The chain employs TRBV6-1 and TRBJ1-2, with D uncertain. V was shortened by 0 bases and J by 5 bases, with 13 bases between the two germline ends. CDR1 and CDR2 (germline): MNHNS, SASEGT. This CDR3 region has 15 residues. This CDR3 reads CASSEAASLRYGYTF. The CDR3 nucleotides are TGTGCCAGCAGTGAAGCGGCCAGCCTAAGATATGGCTACACCTTC.

V usage is TRBV7-2 and J usage is TRBJ2-1, with 8 bases lining up with TRBD2. Germline V lookup: CDR1 SGHTA, CDR2 FQGNSA. V lost 6 bases, J lost 7 bases, and 11 bases stayed unmatched. This CDR3 is built from 15 residues. The CDR3 protein is CASSESGGLRNEQFF. The CDR3 region has the DNA TGTGCCAGCAGTGAGAGCGGGGGCTTGAGAAATGAGCAGTTCTTC. The full variable domain, with the rest looked up from reference TRBV7-2 and TRBJ2-1, is GAGVSQSPSNKVTEKGKDVELRCDPISGHTALYWYRQSLGQGLEFLIYFQGNSAPDKSGLPSDRFSAERTGGSVSTLTIQRTQQEDSAVYLCASSESGGLRNEQFFGPGTRLTVL.

CDR3 coding DNA: TGTGCCAGCAGCTTCGGAGGAAATGGCCAGGAGACCCAGTACTTC. This codes for CASSFGGNGQETQYF. The chain is built from TRBV11-1 and TRBJ2-5; D might be TRBD2 (5 bases). The ends were cut back, 3 bases at V and 5 bases at J, with 16 bases in the middle. Per germline, CDR1 SGHAT and CDR2 FQDESV (reference sequence). This CDR3 contains 15 residues.